The clone carrying this TCR beta chain has at least ten counts. Its antigen is not known. CDR1 and CDR2 from the germline V gene are SQVTM and ANQGSEA. This CDR3 is 15 amino acids long. The J segment lost 3 bases and the V segment lost 8 bases, leaving 12 bases of the junction unmatched. The sample originates from a study of identical twins. TCRdb ran MiXCR on the 5' RACE reads and lists one entry per CDR3 protein. The table has hundreds of thousands of distinct CDR3 sequences, 5.5% to 7.5% seen once. Findings of the study overall: Possibly, invariant MAIT and iNKT cells partly confounded zero-insertion analyses. Excess sharing between twins was weaker in beta out-of-frame sequences.

This TCR was recovered from a man between 18 and 29 years old in good health. This chain connects TRBV29-1 to TRBJ2-1, with 8 positions matching TRBD1. The sequenced sample was naive T cells sorted from blood. Written as DNA, the CDR3 is TGCAGCTTCCTTCGACCGGGACAGGTCTACAATGAGCAGTTCTTC. It yields the protein CSFLRPGQVYNEQFF.